A selection of T cell receptor beta chains follows, all from one sample in a study of T cell responses to AZD1222 COVID-19 vaccine. Repertoires were generated with immunoSEQ multiplex PCR, while TCRdb's copy carries only in-frame clones and drops some. Of over 110,000 clones detected, more than 90% appear once; the ten largest clones hold 2.5% to 4%. The sequencing here drew on peripheral blood, taken on day 0 of AZD1222 vaccination. These receptors were taken from an adult in good health. Each CDR3 is given with its conserved first and last residue. The D gene is left open where the match is weak. The listing skips clone size in some rows; elsewhere it reads once, few, many or a size class.

TRBV3-1/TRBV3-2,TRBJ1-6,TRBD1,-,CASQGGYRTYNSPLHF,TGTGCCAGCCAGGGGGGGTATCGGACCTATAATTCACCCCTCCACTTT
TRBV6-1,TRBJ2-2,-,-,CASSDAGDTGELFF,TGTGCCAGCAGTGATGCAGGGGACACCGGGGAGCTGTTTTTT
TRBV5-4,TRBJ2-2,TRBD2,-,CASSSDLFGLAEYTGELFF,TGTGCCAGCAGCTCCGACTTGTTTGGACTAGCGGAATACACCGGGGAGCTGTTTTTT
TRBV14,TRBJ1-2,-,-,CASSQEGFYGYTF,TGTGCCAGCAGCCAAGAGGGGTTCTATGGCTACACCTTC
TRBV19,TRBJ1-1,-,-,CASSIQNANTEAFF,TGTGCCAGTAGTATTCAGAATGCGAACACTGAAGCTTTCTTT
TRBV3-1/TRBV3-2,TRBJ1-3,-,-,CASSQASGGRNTIYF,TGTGCCAGCAGCCAGGCCTCCGGGGGTAGAAACACCATATATTTT
TRBV7-6,TRBJ2-7,-,-,CASRGWGSITYEQYF,TGTGCCAGCAGGGGGTGGGGGAGTATAACCTACGAGCAGTACTTC
TRBV29-1,TRBJ2-7,TRBD2,-,CSAGGLANLNEQYF,TGCAGCGCTGGCGGACTAGCGAACTTGAACGAGCAGTACTTC
TRBV11-2,TRBJ1-1,-,-,CASSLQGQNTEAFF,TGTGCCAGCAGCTTACAGGGACAGAACACTGAAGCTTTCTTT
TRBV2,TRBJ1-2,TRBD1,-,CASSGRGDYGYTF,TGTGCCAGCAGCGGCAGGGGGGACTATGGCTACACCTTC
TRBV27,TRBJ2-5,-,-,CASSFGQQETQYF,TGTGCCAGCAGTTTCGGCCAACAAGAGACCCAGTACTTC
TRBV29-1,TRBJ1-2,-,-,CSVEDLGGYTF,TGCAGCGTTGAAGATCTGGGGGGCTACACCTTC
TRBV5-1,TRBJ2-7,TRBD1,-,CASSRGQGGYEQYF,TGCGCCAGCAGCAGGGGACAGGGGGGCTACGAGCAGTACTTC
TRBV10-3,TRBJ2-7,-,-,CAIRISGQIYEQYF,TGTGCCATCCGGATCTCTGGACAGATATACGAGCAGTACTTC
TRBV6-2/TRBV6-3,TRBJ2-5,-,-,CASSRPVASSQETQYF,TGTGCCAGCAGCAGACCCGTGGCTAGCAGCCAAGAGACCCAGTACTTC
TRBV5-6,TRBJ2-7,-,-,CASSLGGSSYEQYF,TGTGCCAGCAGCCTAGGGGGTAGCTCCTACGAGCAGTACTTC
TRBV28,TRBJ2-7,TRBD1,-,CASKISGQGAHEQYF,TGTGCCAGCAAAATCTCGGGACAGGGGGCCCACGAGCAGTACTTC
TRBV27,TRBJ2-5,TRBD2,-,CASGLAGVGETQYF,TGTGCCAGCGGACTAGCGGGAGTTGGGGAGACCCAGTACTTC
TRBV10-3,TRBJ1-1,TRBD1,-,CAITPDRVTEAFF,TGTGCCATCACCCCAGACAGGGTCACTGAAGCTTTCTTT
TRBV18,TRBJ2-3,TRBD2,-,CASSPASGGTDTQYF,TGTGCCAGCTCACCCGCTAGCGGGGGCACAGATACGCAGTATTTT
TRBV5-1,TRBJ2-7,-,few,CASSLYSGDFYEQYF,TGCGCCAGCAGCTTGTACTCAGGGGATTTCTACGAGCAGTACTTC
TRBV29-1,TRBJ1-1,TRBD1,-,CSFKDRGTTEAFF,TGCAGCTTCAAGGACAGGGGGACCACTGAAGCTTTCTTT
TRBV3-1/TRBV3-2,TRBJ2-2,-,-,CASSQGGARGTGELFF,TGTGCCAGCAGCCAAGGAGGGGCCCGAGGCACCGGGGAGCTGTTTTTT
TRBV27,TRBJ1-2,TRBD1,-,CASSPGGNYGYTF,TGTGCCAGCAGTCCAGGGGGAAACTATGGCTACACCTTC
TRBV3-1/TRBV3-2,TRBJ2-1,TRBD2,-,CASRRGGTSGSDEQFF,TGTGCCAGCAGAAGGGGGGGGACTAGCGGGAGTGATGAGCAGTTCTTC
TRBV27,TRBJ1-5,-,-,CASRPAGVNQPQHF,TGTGCCAGCAGGCCGGCAGGGGTCAATCAGCCCCAGCATTTT
TRBV30,TRBJ2-7,TRBD1,-,CAWSGTGAHEQYF,TGTGCCTGGAGTGGGACAGGGGCCCACGAGCAGTACTTC
TRBV5-4,TRBJ2-7,TRBD1,-,CASSAPGQGSYEQYF,TGTGCCAGCAGCGCTCCGGGACAGGGGTCCTACGAGCAGTACTTC
TRBV19,TRBJ2-7,-,once,CASSSSPRERANYEQYF,TGTGCCAGTAGTTCCTCGCCTCGGGAGCGGGCCAACTACGAGCAGTACTTC
TRBV27,TRBJ1-5,-,-,CASGGQSNQPQHF,TGTGCCAGCGGAGGACAGAGCAATCAGCCCCAGCATTTT
TRBV20-1,TRBJ2-5,-,-,CSASLGAAFRETQYF,TGCAGTGCTAGTCTGGGGGCAGCGTTTAGAGAGACCCAGTACTTC
TRBV6-6,TRBJ1-2,-,-,CASSYSIVQGSYGYTF,TGTGCCAGCAGTTACTCGATAGTTCAGGGTAGCTATGGCTACACCTTC
TRBV6-1,TRBJ2-7,TRBD2,-,CASSEGVAGVREQYF,TGTGCCAGCAGTGAAGGGGTAGCGGGAGTGAGAGAGCAGTACTTC
TRBV14,TRBJ1-2,-,-,CASSQDRRYDYTF,TGTGCCAGCAGCCAAGATCGGCGGTATGACTACACCTTC
TRBV24-1,TRBJ2-2,TRBD2,-,CATSDTSGRHTGELFF,TGTGCCACCAGTGATACCAGCGGGAGGCACACCGGGGAGCTGTTTTTT
TRBV5-1,TRBJ1-1,TRBD1,-,CASSATGQGARTEAFF,TGCGCCAGCAGCGCAACAGGACAGGGGGCGAGGACTGAAGCTTTCTTT